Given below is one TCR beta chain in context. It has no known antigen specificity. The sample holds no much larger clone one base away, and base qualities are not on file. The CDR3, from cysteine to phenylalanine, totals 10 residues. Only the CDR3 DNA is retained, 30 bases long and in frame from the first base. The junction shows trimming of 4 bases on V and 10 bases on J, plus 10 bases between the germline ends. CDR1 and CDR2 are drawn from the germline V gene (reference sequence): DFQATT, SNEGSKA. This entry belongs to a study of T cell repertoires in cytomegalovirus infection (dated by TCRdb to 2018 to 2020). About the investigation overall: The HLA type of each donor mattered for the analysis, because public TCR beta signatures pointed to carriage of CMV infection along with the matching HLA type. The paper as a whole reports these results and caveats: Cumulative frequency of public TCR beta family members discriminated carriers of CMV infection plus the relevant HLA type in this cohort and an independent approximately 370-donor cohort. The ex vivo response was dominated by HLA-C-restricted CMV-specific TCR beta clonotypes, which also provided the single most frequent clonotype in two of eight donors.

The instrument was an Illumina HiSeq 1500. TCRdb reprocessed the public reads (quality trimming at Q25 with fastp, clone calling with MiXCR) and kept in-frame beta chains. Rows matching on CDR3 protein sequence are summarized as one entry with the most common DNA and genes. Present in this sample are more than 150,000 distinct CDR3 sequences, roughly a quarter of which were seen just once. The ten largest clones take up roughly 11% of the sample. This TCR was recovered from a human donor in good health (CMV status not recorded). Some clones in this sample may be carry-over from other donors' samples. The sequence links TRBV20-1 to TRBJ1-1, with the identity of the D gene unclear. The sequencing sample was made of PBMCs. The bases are TGCAGTGCTACTGGAATGCGAGCTTTCTTT. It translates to CSATGMRAFF.